This T cell receptor beta chain comes out of a study of T cells in Graves' hyperthyroidism and ophthalmopathy. Clinical symptoms, serum thyroxine, TRAb, thyroid ultrasound and orbital computed tomography informed diagnoses. CDR1 and CDR2 (germline): KGHSH, LQKENI. The CDR3 is made up of 12 amino acids. V lost 5 bases and J lost 2, with 7 bases in between. Using RNA transcripts as the source, TCR beta CDR3 regions were amplified. Carried out on the TCR CDR3, a first-round RT-PCR used the HTBI primer set. TCRdb reanalysed the multiplex PCR reads using MiXCR and keeps one entry per CDR3 protein. The sample holds some 380,000 distinct CDR3 sequences, approximately 13% seen once.

Sample: blood. The chain uses TRBV18 and TRBJ2-7, with TRBD2 as a possible D gene (6 bases). The clonotype comes from a man aged 30 to 39 with Graves' hyperthyroidism that later progressed to Graves' ophthalmopathy. CDR3 sequence: CASSTGAYEQYF. The CDR3 region has the DNA TGTGCCAGCTCAACGGGGGCCTACGAGCAGTACTTC.